The 14 T cell receptor beta chains presented below share a single source sample, sequenced in a study of T cells in localized non-small cell lung cancer. Profiled with immunoSEQ multiplex PCR; TCRdb holds only in-frame clones, not every one. The data contain approximately 33,000 clones, just over 90% of them singletons. Sequences were derived from peripheral blood, sampled before any cancer treatment. The source is a female donor older than 55 with stage I lung adenocarcinoma.

The gene calls are TRBV7-9 and TRBJ1-2, with no clear D. V was shortened by 3 bases and J by 3 bases, with 5 bases between the two germline ends. Germline assignment: CDR1 SEHNR and CDR2 FQNEAQ (reference sequence). The CDR3 is 12 amino acids. CDR3 amino acids: CASSFGYYGYTF. The CDR3 region has the DNA TGTGCCAGCAGCTTCGGGTACTATGGCTACACCTTC.

This clone was recorded once. This chain connects TRBV6-5 to TRBJ1-6; no reliable D call. CDR3 length: 15 residues. Germline V gene sequence: CDR1 MNHEY, CDR2 SVGAGI. The V gene lost 4 bases and the J gene lost 7 bases, with 14 bases spanning the gap. The CDR3 DNA is TGTGCCAGCAGTTCATTTCGGGCACTGAATTCACCCCTCCACTTT. It encodes CASSSFRALNSPLHF.

This clone was seen only once. This chain uses TRBV11-3 with TRBJ2-5, with 12 bases aligning to TRBD1. The length of the CDR3 is 15 residues. CDR1 and CDR2 (germline): SGHNT, YENEEA. The V and J ends lost 5 bases and 11 bases, in that order; junction bases with no gene match: 12. In DNA form, the CDR3 reads TGTGCCAGCAGCGTCTCGGGACAGGGGGCGGGAGAGCAGTACTTC. Its translation: CASSVSGQGAGEQYF.

This rearrangement joins TRBV7-9 to TRBJ2-1; TRBD2 matches 15 bases. The J segment lost 0 bases and the V segment lost 6 bases, leaving 6 bases of the junction unmatched. CDR1 and CDR2 from the germline V gene are SEHNR and FQNEAQ (reference sequence). This CDR3 spans 18 amino acids. The CDR3 DNA sequence: TGTGCCAGCAGGCCGGGACTAGCGGGGGGCCTCTCCTACAATGAGCAGTTCTTC. Its protein is CASRPGLAGGLSYNEQFF.

Judged by abundance, this clone is medium-sized. The chain carries TRBV19 and TRBJ2-1; weak D call: TRBD2 (5 bases). V gave up 4 bases and J gave up 8 bases, with 9 bases separating them. CDR1 is LNHDA and CDR2 is SQIVND in the germline V gene (reference sequence). The CDR3 has 12 residues. This CDR3 is CASSTSGYEQFF. The DNA for the CDR3 is TGTGCCAGTAGTACCTCGGGGTATGAGCAGTTCTTC. Full variable domain (outside the CDR3, taken from reference TRBV19 and TRBJ2-1): DGGITQSPKYLFRKEGQNVTLSCEQNLNHDAMYWYRQDPGQGLRLIYYSQIVNDFQKGDIAEGYSVSREKKESFPLTVTSAQKNPTAFYLCASSTSGYEQFFGPGTRLTVL.

V and J are TRBV6-1 and TRBJ2-7; possibly TRBD2 for D (5 bases). Trimming left V 6 bases short and J 0 bases short, with 15 bases between. The CDR3 runs 15 residues. Germline-derived CDR1 and CDR2 are MNHNS and SASEGT. This chain's CDR3 is CASSRDYSFSYEQYF. The CDR3, as DNA: TGTGCCAGCAGCCGGGATTACTCATTCTCCTACGAGCAGTACTTC.

The V call is TRBV6-5, the J call TRBJ2-1; 7 bases fit TRBD1. There are 13 residues in the CDR3. After removal of 6 bases from V and 4 bases from J, the junction contained 3 bases not matched to a gene. The germline V gene encodes CDR1 MNHEY and CDR2 SVGAGI. As DNA, the CDR3 is TGTGCCAGCAGAACAGGGGAGTACAATGAGCAGTTCTTC. This sequence encodes CASRTGEYNEQFF.

The J gene is TRBJ2-2, the V gene TRBV19; a possible D gene is TRBD2 (6 bases). The germline V gene encodes CDR1 LNHDA and CDR2 SQIVND (reference sequence). The CDR3 contains 16 residues. V was pared by 3 bases and J by 0 bases, with 11 bases between. The CDR3 coding sequence is TGTGCCAGTAGTATTTCGTCGGGGGCGAACACCGGGGAGCTGTTTTTT. Amino acid sequence: CASSISSGANTGELFF. Using reference TRBV19 and TRBJ2-2 for the parts outside the CDR3, the full variable domain is DGGITQSPKYLFRKEGQNVTLSCEQNLNHDAMYWYRQDPGQGLRLIYYSQIVNDFQKGDIAEGYSVSREKKESFPLTVTSAQKNPTAFYLCASSISSGANTGELFFGEGSRLTVL.

This chain connects TRBV4-2 to TRBJ1-1; 8 bases map to TRBD1. Germline CDR1 is LGHNA and CDR2 is YNFKEQ. There are 16 residues in the CDR3. The V gene end was trimmed by 1 base and the J gene end by 5 bases; junction bases not matched to a gene: 9. The CDR3 loop reads CASSQGGSRGPTEAFF. The CDR3 region has the DNA TGTGCCAGCAGCCAAGGAGGAAGCAGGGGGCCTACTGAAGCTTTCTTT.

This sequence joins TRBV6-5 and TRBJ2-1; D remains unclear. The CDR3 consists of 13 residues. In germline, CDR1 is MNHEY, CDR2 SVGAGI. Between the trimmed V and J ends, which lost 0 bases and 9 bases, there was a span of 9 bases. The CDR3 loop is CASSYSIASEQFF. Here the CDR3 DNA reads TGTGCCAGCAGTTACTCGATCGCGAGTGAGCAGTTCTTC.

This clone was detected only once. The chain couples TRBV28 to TRBJ1-6; a possible D gene is TRBD1 (6 bases). This CDR3 is 11 amino acids long. The V and J ends lost 7 bases and 14 bases respectively, with 12 bases between them. From germline, CDR1 is MDHEN and CDR2 SYDVKM. The CDR3 DNA reads TGTGCCAGCACCAAGGGGGTCACCCTCCACTTT. This encodes CASTKGVTLHF.

The gene calls are TRBV27 and TRBJ1-2; D may be TRBD1 (5 bases). There are 14 residues in the CDR3. The ends were cut back, 6 bases at V and 3 bases at J, with 14 bases in the middle. CDR1 and CDR2 from the germline V gene are MNHEY and SMNVEV (reference sequence). CDR3 sequence: CASSHLGEDYGYTF. CDR3 sequence (DNA): TGTGCCAGCAGCCACCTGGGGGAGGACTATGGCTACACCTTC.

By sample fraction, this clone is medium-sized. The J gene is TRBJ2-1, the V gene TRBV25-1; 7 bases line up with TRBD2. Looked up from germline, CDR1 is MGHDK and CDR2 is SYGVNS. The CDR3 extends over 14 amino acids. The J segment lost 9 bases and the V segment lost 3 bases, leaving 8 bases of the junction unmatched. The CDR3 DNA sequence: TGTGCCAGCAGTGAGGCAGGCTCGGGGGGTGAGCAGTTCTTC. Its translation is CASSEAGSGGEQFF.

This sequence joins TRBV5-6 and TRBJ1-4, with D unresolved. The ends were cut back, 5 bases at V and 5 bases at J, with 13 bases in the middle. Germline CDR1 is SGHDT and CDR2 is YYEEEE. The CDR3 spans 14 residues. CDR3 amino acids: CASSLVHPNEKLFF. For the CDR3, the DNA is TGTGCCAGCAGTCTAGTCCACCCGAATGAAAAACTGTTTTTT.